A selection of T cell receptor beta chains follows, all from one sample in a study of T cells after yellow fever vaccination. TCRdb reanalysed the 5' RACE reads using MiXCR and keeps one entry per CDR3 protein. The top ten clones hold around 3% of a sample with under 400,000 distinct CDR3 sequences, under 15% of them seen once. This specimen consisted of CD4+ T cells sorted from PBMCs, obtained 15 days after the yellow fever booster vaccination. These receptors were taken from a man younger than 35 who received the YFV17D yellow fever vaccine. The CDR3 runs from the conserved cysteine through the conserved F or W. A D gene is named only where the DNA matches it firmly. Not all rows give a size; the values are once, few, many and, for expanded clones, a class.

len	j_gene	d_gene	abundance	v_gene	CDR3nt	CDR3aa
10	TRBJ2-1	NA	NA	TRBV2	TGTGCCAGCACTGGGAATGAGCAGTTCTTC	CASTGNEQFF
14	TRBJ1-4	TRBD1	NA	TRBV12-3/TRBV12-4	TGTGCCAGCAGACGGGACAGTATAGATGAAAAACTGTTTTTT	CASRRDSIDEKLFF
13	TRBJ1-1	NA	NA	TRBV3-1	TGTGCCAGCAGCCAGTTAGGGATAGCTGAAGCTTTCTTT	CASSQLGIAEAFF
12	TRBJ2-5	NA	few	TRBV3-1	TGTGCCAGCGGGGAGGCGGCGGAGACCCAGTACTTC	CASGEAAETQYF
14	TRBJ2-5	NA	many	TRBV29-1	TGCAGCGTTGAAAAGACAGCTCGCGGAGAGACCCAGTACTTC	CSVEKTARGETQYF
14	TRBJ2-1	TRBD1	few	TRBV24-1	TGTGCCACCAGTGTAAACAGGGGGCGAAATGAGCAGTTCTTC	CATSVNRGRNEQFF
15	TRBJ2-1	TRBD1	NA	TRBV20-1	TGCAGTGCTAGGAAGGGGGCGATCCCCTACAATGAGCAGTTCTTC	CSARKGAIPYNEQFF
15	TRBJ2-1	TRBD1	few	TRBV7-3	TGTGCCAGCAGCTTAGTTAGGGACAGTCCCCATGAGCAGTTCTTC	CASSLVRDSPHEQFF
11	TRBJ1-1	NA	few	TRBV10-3	TGTGCCACTCAGGGAAGCGCTGAAGCTTTCTTT	CATQGSAEAFF
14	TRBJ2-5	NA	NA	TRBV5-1	TGCGCCAGCAGCTTGGGTCGTCTCGAAGAGACCCAGTACTTC	CASSLGRLEETQYF
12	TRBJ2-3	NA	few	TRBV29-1	TGCAGTTTAGCGCCAGCCACAGATACGCAGTATTTT	CSLAPATDTQYF
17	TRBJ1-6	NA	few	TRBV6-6	TGTGCCAGCAGTTACGCGGCAGGGCGCGGATATAATTCACCCCTCCACTTT	CASSYAAGRGYNSPLHF
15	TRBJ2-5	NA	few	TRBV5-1	TGCGCCAGCAGCTCGGCGAATAGGGTGGGGGAGACCCAGTACTTC	CASSSANRVGETQYF
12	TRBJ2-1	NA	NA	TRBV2	TGTGCCAGCAGTGCGGGATACAATGAGCAGTTCTTC	CASSAGYNEQFF
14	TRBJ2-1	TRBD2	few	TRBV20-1	TGCAGTGCTTACGGGGGGGCCTTGTACAATGAGCAGTTCTTC	CSAYGGALYNEQFF
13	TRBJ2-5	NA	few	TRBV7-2	TGTGCCAGCAGCCCCACTGGGAGAGGGACCCAGTACTTC	CASSPTGRGTQYF
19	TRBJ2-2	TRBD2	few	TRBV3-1	TGTGCCAGCAAGAGGCTAGCGGGGGGACTCACCAAGGGAACCGGGGAGCTGTTTTTT	CASKRLAGGLTKGTGELFF
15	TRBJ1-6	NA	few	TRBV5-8	TGTGCCAGCAGCTTGGGGGCAGGGGCGCGGTCACCCCTCCACTTT	CASSLGAGARSPLHF
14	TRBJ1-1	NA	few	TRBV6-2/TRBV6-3	TGTGCCAGCAGTTACGGGACAAGGAACACTGAAGCTTTCTTT	CASSYGTRNTEAFF
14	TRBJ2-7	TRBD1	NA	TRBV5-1	TGCGCCAGCAGCCCGGACAGGCCTGGTTACGAGCAGTACTTC	CASSPDRPGYEQYF
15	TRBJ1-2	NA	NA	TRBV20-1	TGCAGTGCTAGAGGGGGTCCAGGGGCAAACTATGGCTACACCTTC	CSARGGPGANYGYTF
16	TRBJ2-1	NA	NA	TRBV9	TGTGCCAGCAACTTTCGGGCCACCGGGCCCTACAATGAGCAGTTCTTC	CASNFRATGPYNEQFF
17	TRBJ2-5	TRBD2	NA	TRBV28	TGTGCCAGCAGTTTATCGGCTAGCGGGGGCATCCAAGAGACCCAGTACTTC	CASSLSASGGIQETQYF
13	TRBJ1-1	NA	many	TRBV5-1	TGTGCCAGCAGCTTATGGGGGAACACTGAAGCTTTCTTT	CASSLWGNTEAFF
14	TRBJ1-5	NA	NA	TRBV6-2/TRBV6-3	TGTGCCAGCAATGGACCAGATAGCAATCAGCCCCAGCATTTT	CASNGPDSNQPQHF
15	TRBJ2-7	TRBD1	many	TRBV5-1	TGCGCCAGCAGTAGCCGGGACAGGGGGGCCGGCGAGCAGTACTTC	CASSSRDRGAGEQYF
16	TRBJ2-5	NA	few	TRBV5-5	TGTGCCAGCAGCTCTCGTGTGGGTTCGGAAGAGGAGACCCAGTACTTC	CASSSRVGSEEETQYF
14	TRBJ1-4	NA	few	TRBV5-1	TGCGCCAGCAGCGGGGGGGGAGATGGTGAAAAACTGTTTTTT	CASSGGGDGEKLFF
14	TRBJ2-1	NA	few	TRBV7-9	TGTGCCAGCAGTTCCACGGGCGCCTACAATGAGCAGTTCTTC	CASSSTGAYNEQFF
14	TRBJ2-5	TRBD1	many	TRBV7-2	TGTGCCAGCAGCAACAGGGGGGCGCAAGAGACCCAGTACTTC	CASSNRGAQETQYF
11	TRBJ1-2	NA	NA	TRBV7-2	TGTGCCAGCAGCTCTGGGACGGCCAGGACCTTC	CASSSGTARTF
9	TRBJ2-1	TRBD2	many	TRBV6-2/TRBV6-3	TGTGCCAGCGGGAGGGGACAGTTCTTC	CASGRGQFF
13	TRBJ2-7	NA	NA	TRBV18	TGTGCCAGCTCACCGAGGGACTTCGACGAGCAGTACTTC	CASSPRDFDEQYF
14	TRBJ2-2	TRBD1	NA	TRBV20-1	TGCAGTGCATACGACAGGGGACGGACCGGGGAGCTGTTTTTT	CSAYDRGRTGELFF
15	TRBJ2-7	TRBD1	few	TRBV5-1	TGCGCCAGCAGCCTCATGGGACAGGGGGCGGAAGAGCAGTACTTC	CASSLMGQGAEEQYF
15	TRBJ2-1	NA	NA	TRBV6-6	TGTGCCAGCAATACGATGGACAGCTCCTACAATGAGCAGTTCTTC	CASNTMDSSYNEQFF
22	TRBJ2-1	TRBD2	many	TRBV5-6	TGTGCCAGCAGCTTGATTCCGTGGTTTTTGGGCCCTGGACTAGGAAGAGTCAATGAGCAGTTCTTC	CASSLIPWFLGPGLGRVNEQFF
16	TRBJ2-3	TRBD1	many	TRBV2	TGTGCCAGCAGTAACTCACAGGGGGGCGGGACAGATACGCAGTATTTT	CASSNSQGGGTDTQYF
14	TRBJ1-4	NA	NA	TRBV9	TGTGCCAGCAGCGAGGGACCGATAAATGAAAAACTGTTTTTT	CASSEGPINEKLFF
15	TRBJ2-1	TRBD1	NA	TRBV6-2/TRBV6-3	TGTGCCAGCAGTTTCCCTCACAGGGGGCTCAATGAGCAGTTCTTC	CASSFPHRGLNEQFF
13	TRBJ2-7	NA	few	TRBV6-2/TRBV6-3	TGTGCCAGCAGACAGCCCCCTCTCTACGAGCAGTACTTC	CASRQPPLYEQYF
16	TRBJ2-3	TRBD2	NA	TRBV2	TGTGCCAGCAGTGAAAACGGACTAGCGGGGACAGATACGCAGTATTTT	CASSENGLAGTDTQYF
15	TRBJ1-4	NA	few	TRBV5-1	TGCGCCAGCACATGGAGCCTCCCTGAGGATGAAAAACTGTTTTTT	CASTWSLPEDEKLFF